This TCR beta chain was observed in a study of a mutant IDH1 vaccine in newly diagnosed glioma. About the study: Vaccines began 4-6 weeks after radiotherapy alone, or with temozolomide cycles. Treatment recipients were around 62% male and around 40% female, and their mean age was roughly 44 years.

Study-wide findings and caveats: Vaccination elicited immune responses in approximately 92% of patients.

Assay: immunoSEQ multiplex PCR; the TCRdb copy retains only in-frame clones and omits some. Among fewer than 100,000 clones listed, roughly nine tenths were seen once. The V end was cut by 2 bases, the J end by 3 bases, with 7 bases between. The germline gives CDR1 MNHEY, CDR2 SVGAGI. The CDR3 totals 13 residues. Worth noting for this clone: Its target is unknown. Other DNA sequences of this sample code for an identical CDR3.

Noted time point: week 5, during vaccination. Topical imiquimod accompanied each vaccine dose, which consisted of 300 ug of mutant IDH1 20-mer peptide. This TCR was recovered from a woman aged 50 to 60 with glioma. The sample consisted of PBMCs, taken from a glioma patient whose treatment included an IDH1 peptide vaccine. This chain uses TRBV6-5 with TRBJ1-2, with D tentatively TRBD1 (5 bases). CDR3 loop: CASSYLGDYGYTF. Written as DNA, the CDR3 is TGTGCCAGCAGTTACCTAGGGGACTATGGCTACACCTTC.